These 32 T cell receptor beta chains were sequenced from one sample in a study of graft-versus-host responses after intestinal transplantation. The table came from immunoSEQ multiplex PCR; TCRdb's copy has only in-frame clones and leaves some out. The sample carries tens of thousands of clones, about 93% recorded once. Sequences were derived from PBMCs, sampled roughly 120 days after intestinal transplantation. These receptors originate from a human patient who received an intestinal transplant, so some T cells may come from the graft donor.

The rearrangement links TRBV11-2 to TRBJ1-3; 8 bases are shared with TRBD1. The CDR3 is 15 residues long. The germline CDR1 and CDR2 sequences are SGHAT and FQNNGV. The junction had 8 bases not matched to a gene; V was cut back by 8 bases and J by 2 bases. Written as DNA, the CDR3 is TGTGCCAGCTTCTCGGACAGGGTGACTGGAAACACCATATATTTT. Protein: CASFSDRVTGNTIYF.

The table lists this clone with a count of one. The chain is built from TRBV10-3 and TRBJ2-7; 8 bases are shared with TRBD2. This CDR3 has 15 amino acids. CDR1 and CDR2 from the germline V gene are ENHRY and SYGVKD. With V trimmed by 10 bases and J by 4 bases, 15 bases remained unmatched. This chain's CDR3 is CATLNSGEGQYEQYF. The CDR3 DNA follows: TGTGCCACCTTGAATAGCGGGGAGGGCCAGTACGAGCAGTACTTC.

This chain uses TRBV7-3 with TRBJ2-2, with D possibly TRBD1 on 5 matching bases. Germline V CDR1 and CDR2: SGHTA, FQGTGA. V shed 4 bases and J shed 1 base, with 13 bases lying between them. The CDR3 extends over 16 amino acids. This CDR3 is CASSSPVGVNTGELFF. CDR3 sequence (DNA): TGTGCCAGCAGCTCCCCTGTAGGGGTGAACACCGGGGAGCTGTTTTTT. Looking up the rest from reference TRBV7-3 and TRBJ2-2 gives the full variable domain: GAGVSQTPSNKVTEKGKYVELRCDPISGHTALYWYRQSLGQGPEFLIYFQGTGAADDSGLPNDRFFAVRPEGSVSTLKIQRTERGDSAVYLCASSSPVGVNTGELFFGEGSRLTVL.

CDR3 region: CASSLNSLADSYNEQFF. CDR3 bases: TGTGCCAGCAGCTTAAACTCGCTAGCGGACTCCTACAATGAGCAGTTCTTC. V and J are TRBV7-3 and TRBJ2-1; 7 bases fit TRBD2. This CDR3 comprises 17 residues. V lost 1 base to trimming and J lost 0 bases; unmatched junction nucleotides: 6. Germline lookup yields CDR1 SGHTA and CDR2 FQGTGA.

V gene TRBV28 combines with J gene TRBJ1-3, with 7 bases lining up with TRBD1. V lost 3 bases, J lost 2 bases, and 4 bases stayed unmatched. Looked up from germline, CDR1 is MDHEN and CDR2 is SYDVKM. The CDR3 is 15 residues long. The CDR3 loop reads CASSFPGTAGNTIYF. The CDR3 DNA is TGTGCCAGCAGTTTTCCCGGGACAGCTGGAAACACCATATATTTT.

Here the CDR3 DNA reads TGTGCCAGCAGCCTGGGGGTGCCACCCCTCCACTTT. It specifies CASSLGVPPLHF. This rearrangement joins TRBV6-5 to TRBJ1-6; maybe TRBD1 (5 bases). Germline assignment: CDR1 MNHEY and CDR2 SVGAGI. Trimming took off 6 bases at V and 11 bases at J, with 11 bases between the two ends. This CDR3 is built from 12 residues.

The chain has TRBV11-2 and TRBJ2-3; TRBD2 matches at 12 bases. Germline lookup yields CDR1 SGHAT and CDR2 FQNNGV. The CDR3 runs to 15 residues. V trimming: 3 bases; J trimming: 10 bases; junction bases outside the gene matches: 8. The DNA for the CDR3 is TGTGCCAGCAGCTTGGCTAGCGGGGGGGGAAGAGCGCAGTATTTT. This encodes CASSLASGGGRAQYF.

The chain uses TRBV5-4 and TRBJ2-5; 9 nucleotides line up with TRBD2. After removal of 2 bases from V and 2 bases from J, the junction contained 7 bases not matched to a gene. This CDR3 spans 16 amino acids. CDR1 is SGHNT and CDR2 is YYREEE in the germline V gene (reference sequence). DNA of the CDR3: TGTGCCAGCAGCTTCGGGAGCGGGGGGTCGCAAGAGACCCAGTACTTC. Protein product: CASSFGSGGSQETQYF.

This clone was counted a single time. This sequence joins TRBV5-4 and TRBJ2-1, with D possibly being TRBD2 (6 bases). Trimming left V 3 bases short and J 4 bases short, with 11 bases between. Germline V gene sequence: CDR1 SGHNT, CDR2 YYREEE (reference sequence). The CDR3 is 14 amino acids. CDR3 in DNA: TGTGCCAGCAGCTCAGGACGGGGGTACAATGAGCAGTTCTTC. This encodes CASSSGRGYNEQFF.

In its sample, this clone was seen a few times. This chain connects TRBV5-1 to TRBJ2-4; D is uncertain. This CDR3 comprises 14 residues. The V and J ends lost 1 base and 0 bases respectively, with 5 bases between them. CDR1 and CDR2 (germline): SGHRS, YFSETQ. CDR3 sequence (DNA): TGCGCCAGCAGCTTGTCTCTAGCCAAAAACATTCAGTACTTC. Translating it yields CASSLSLAKNIQYF. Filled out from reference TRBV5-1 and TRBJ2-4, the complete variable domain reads KAGVTQTPRYLIKTRGQQVTLSCSPISGHRSVSWYQQTPGQGLQFLFEYFSETQRNKGNFPGRFSGRQFSNSRSEMNVSTLELGDSALYLCASSLSLAKNIQYFGAGTRLSVL.

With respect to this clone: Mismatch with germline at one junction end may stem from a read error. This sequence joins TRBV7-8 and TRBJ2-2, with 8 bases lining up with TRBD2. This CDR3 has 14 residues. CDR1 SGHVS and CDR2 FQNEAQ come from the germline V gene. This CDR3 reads CASSRLANTGELFF. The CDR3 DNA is TGTGCCAGCAGCAGACTAGCGAATACCGGGGAGCTGTTTTTT.

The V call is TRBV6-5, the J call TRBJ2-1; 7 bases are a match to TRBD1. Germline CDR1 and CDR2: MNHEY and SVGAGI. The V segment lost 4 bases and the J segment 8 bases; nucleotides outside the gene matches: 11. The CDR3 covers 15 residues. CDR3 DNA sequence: TGTGCCAGCAGTTCAAGTACAGGGGTTATGTATGAGCAGTTCTTC. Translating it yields CASSSSTGVMYEQFF.

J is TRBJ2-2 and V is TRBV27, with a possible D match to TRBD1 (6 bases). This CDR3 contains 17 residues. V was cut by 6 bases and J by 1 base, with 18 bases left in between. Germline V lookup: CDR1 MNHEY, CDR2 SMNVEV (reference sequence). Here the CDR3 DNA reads TGTGCCAGCAGCAAGAACCACAGGGCGCGGAACACCGGGGAGCTGTTTTTT. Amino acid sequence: CASSKNHRARNTGELFF.

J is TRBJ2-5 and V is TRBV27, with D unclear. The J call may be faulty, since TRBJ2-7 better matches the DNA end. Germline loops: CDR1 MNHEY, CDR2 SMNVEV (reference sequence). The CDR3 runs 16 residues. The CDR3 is CASSLYPVGPVYEQYF. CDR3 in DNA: TGTGCCAGCAGTTTATATCCGGTGGGTCCGGTTTACGAGCAGTACTTC.

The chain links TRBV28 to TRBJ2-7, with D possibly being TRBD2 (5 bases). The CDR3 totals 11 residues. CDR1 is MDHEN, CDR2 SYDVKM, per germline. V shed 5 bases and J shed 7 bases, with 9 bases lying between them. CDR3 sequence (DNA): TGTGCCAGCAGTCGACCGGGGGAGCAGTACTTC. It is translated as CASSRPGEQYF.

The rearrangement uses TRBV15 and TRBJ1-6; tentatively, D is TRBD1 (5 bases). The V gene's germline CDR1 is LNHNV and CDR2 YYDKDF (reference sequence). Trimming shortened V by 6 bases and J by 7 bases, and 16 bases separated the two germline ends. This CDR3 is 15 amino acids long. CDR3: CATSPGRGGNSPLHF. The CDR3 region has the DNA TGTGCCACCAGTCCTGGGAGGGGAGGAAATTCACCCCTCCACTTT.

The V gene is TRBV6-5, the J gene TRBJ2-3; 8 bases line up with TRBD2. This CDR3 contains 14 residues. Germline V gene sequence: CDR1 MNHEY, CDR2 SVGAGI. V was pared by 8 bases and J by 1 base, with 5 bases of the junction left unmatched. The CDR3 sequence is CASHTSGGTDTQYF. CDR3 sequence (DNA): TGTGCCAGCCATACTAGCGGAGGCACAGATACGCAGTATTTT.

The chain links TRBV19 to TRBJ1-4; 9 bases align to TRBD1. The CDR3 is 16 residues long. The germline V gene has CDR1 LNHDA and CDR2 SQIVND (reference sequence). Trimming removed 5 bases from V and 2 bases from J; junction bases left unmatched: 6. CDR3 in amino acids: CASSSGTGSTNEKLFF. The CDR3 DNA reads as TGTGCCAGTAGTTCCGGGACAGGGTCCACTAATGAAAAACTGTTTTTT. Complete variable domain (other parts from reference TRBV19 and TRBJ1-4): DGGITQSPKYLFRKEGQNVTLSCEQNLNHDAMYWYRQDPGQGLRLIYYSQIVNDFQKGDIAEGYSVSREKKESFPLTVTSAQKNPTAFYLCASSSGTGSTNEKLFFGSGTQLSVL.

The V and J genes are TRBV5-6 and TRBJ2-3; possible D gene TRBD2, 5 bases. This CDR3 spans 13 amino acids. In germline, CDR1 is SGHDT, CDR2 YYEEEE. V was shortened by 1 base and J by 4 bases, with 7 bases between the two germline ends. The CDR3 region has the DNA TGTGCCAGCAGCTTGACCGGGGCAGATACGCAGTATTTT. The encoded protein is CASSLTGADTQYF.

The CDR3: CASSLTVGSSYEQYF. The CDR3, as DNA: TGTGCCAGCAGCTTGACTGTCGGTAGCTCCTACGAGCAGTACTTC. This chain joins TRBV5-4 and TRBJ2-7; no reliable D call. Trimming cost V 1 base and J 0 bases, with 11 bases left between them. Germline V gene sequence: CDR1 SGHNT, CDR2 YYREEE (reference sequence). This CDR3 spans 15 amino acids.

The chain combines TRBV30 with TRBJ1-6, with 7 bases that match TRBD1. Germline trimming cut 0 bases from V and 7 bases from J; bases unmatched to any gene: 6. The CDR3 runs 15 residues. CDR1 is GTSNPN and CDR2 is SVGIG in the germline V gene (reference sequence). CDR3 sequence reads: CAWSVSDRANSPLHF. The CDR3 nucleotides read TGTGCCTGGAGTGTCTCCGACAGGGCGAATTCACCCCTCCACTTT.

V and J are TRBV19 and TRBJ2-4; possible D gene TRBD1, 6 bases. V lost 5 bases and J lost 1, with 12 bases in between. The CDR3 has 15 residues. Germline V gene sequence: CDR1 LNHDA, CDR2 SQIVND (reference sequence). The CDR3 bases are TGTGCCAGTAGTGTTCAGGGGAAGGCCAAAAACATTCAGTACTTC. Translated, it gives CASSVQGKAKNIQYF.

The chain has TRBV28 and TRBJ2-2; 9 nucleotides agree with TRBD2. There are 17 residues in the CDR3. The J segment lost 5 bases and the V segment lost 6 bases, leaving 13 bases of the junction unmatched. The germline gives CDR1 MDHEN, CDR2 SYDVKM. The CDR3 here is CASSRMETSGYTGELFF. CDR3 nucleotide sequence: TGTGCCAGCAGCCGGATGGAGACTAGCGGCTATACCGGGGAGCTGTTTTTT.

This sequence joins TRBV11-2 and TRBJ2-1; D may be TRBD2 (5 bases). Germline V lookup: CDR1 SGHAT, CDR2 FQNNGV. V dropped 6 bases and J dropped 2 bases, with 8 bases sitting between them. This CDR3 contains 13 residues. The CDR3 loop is CASRRTPYNEQFF. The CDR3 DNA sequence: TGTGCCAGCAGGAGGACTCCCTACAATGAGCAGTTCTTC.

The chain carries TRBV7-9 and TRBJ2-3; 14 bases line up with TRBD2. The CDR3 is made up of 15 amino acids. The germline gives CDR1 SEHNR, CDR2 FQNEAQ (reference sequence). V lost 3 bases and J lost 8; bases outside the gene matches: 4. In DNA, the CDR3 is TGTGCCAGCAGCTTGACTAGCGGGGGGGCCCGTACGCAGTATTTT. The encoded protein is CASSLTSGGARTQYF.

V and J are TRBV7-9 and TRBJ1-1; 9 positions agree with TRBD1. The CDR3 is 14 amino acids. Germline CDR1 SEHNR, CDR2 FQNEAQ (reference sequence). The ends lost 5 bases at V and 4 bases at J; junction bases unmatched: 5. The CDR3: CASSHLTGGTEAFF. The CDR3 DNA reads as TGTGCCAGCAGCCATTTGACAGGGGGCACTGAAGCTTTCTTT.

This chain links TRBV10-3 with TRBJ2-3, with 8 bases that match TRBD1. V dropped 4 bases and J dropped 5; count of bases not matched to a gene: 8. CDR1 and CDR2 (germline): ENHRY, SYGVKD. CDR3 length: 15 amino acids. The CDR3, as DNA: TGTGCCATCAGTGTGTTAGGACAGGGACAAGATACGCAGTATTTT. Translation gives CAISVLGQGQDTQYF.

The CDR3 nucleotides are TGTGCCACCCTCCCCGGGACGGGATCATATGGCTACACCTTC. Amino acids: CATLPGTGSYGYTF. V is TRBV6-6 and J is TRBJ1-2; TRBD1 might be the D (5 bases). Trimming took 10 bases from V and 5 from J, leaving 20 bases between them. In germline, CDR1 is MNHNY, CDR2 SVGAGI (reference sequence). The CDR3 contains 14 residues.

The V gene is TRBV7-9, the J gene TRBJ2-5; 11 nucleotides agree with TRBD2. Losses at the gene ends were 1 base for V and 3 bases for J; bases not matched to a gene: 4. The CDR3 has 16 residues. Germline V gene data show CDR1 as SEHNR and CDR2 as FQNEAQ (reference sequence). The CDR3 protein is CASSLGVSGREETQYF. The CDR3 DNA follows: TGTGCCAGCAGCTTAGGAGTTAGCGGGAGGGAAGAGACCCAGTACTTC.

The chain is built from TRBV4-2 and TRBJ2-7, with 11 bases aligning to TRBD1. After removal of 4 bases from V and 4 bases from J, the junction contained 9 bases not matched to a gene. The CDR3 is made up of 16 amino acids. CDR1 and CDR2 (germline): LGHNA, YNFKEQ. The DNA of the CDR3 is TGTGCCAGCAGCCCACCGTGGGGACAGGGGGAGTACGAGCAGTACTTC. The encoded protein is CASSPPWGQGEYEQYF.

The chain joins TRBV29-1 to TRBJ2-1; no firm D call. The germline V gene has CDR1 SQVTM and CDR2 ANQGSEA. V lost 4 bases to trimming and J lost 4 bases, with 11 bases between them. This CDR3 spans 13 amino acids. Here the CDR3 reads CSVAAKVYNEQFF. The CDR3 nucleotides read TGCAGCGTTGCGGCAAAGGTTTACAATGAGCAGTTCTTC.

Here the CDR3 reads CASSLDNQPQHF. The CDR3 nucleotides read TGTGCCAGCAGCCTTGACAATCAGCCCCAGCATTTT. This sequence joins TRBV5-4 and TRBJ1-5; no clear D gene. The V gene's germline CDR1 is SGHNT and CDR2 YYREEE (reference sequence). The CDR3 sequence is 12 residues long. V shed 4 bases and J shed 3 bases, with 5 bases lying between them.